This TCR beta chain appears in the sequencing data of a study of CD8 T cells in Susac syndrome (dated by TCRdb to the late 2010s). For the study in its entirety: The study used repertoire sequencing to test whether antigen drove CD8+ T cell activation and differentiation in Susac syndrome.

To note about this clonotype: Its antigen target is currently unknown. No much larger clone exists at a distance of one base, and base qualities are not known.

RNA was extracted using the RNeasy kit, and about 0.45 to 1 microgram was reverse transcribed with random hexamers. The immunoSEQ multiplex PCR assay, which covers 54 Vbeta and 13 Jbeta segments, was used to amplify TCR beta CDR3 regions. To correct PCR amplification bias, a synthetic template baseline was used for both primer optimization and computational correction. In the source study's methods: Reads were annotated to V, D and J genes according to IMGT and were analyzed with immunoSEQ Analyzer, with only productive sequences retained. Clonality was calculated as one minus the Shannon entropy normalized by log2 of the number of productive unique sequences. For each patient and control, public and private clones were evaluated among the 100 most prevalent clones. Clones were defined as Susac-specific if absent from the healthy and MS cohorts, from around 1,000 published viral clones and from other ImmuneACCESS disease sequences. Starting from the raw public reads, TCRdb applied fastp trimming at Q25, assembled clones with MiXCR and retained in-frame beta chains. Rows merge per CDR3 protein into single entries with the most common DNA and genes. TCRdb, not the authors, supplied the V and J calls. The sample table contains roughly 180,000 distinct CDR3 sequences; only one count was recorded for just under 95% of them. The ten biggest clones cover about 0.1% of the sample.

The germline V gene sets CDR1 to LGHNA and CDR2 to YSLEER. V drops 0 bases and J drops 0 bases, leaving 6 bases in between. From cysteine to phenylalanine, the CDR3 is 14 amino acids long. Solely the CDR3 DNA is kept, with 42 bases framed from the first base. Peripheral blood CD8+ and CD4+ T cells from healthy donors, Susac syndrome patients and multiple sclerosis patients were profiled by high-throughput TCR beta sequencing. The healthy donors served as controls matched for age and sex. Bulk CD8+ and CD4+ T cells were purified by magnetic negative isolation, whereas CD8+ TEMRA cells were enriched by FACS. Blood was collected in EDTA tubes and processed within 24 hours, with PBMCs isolated through density gradient centrifugation. PBMCs intended for TCR sequencing were cryopreserved in liquid nitrogen and thawed later in a water bath at 37 degrees C. The sorted or isolated CD4+, CD8+ and CD8+ TEMRA cells had a purity of 90% or higher.

Overall results and qualifications from the work: The number of individuals in the TCR sequencing and HLA analysis was recognized as being relatively small.

Sequenced sample: CD4+ T cells from PBMCs. The sequence derives from a human donor in good health. The V gene is TRBV4-3 and the J gene is TRBJ2-7, with no confident D gene call. In nucleotides, the sequence is TGCGCCAGCAGCCAAGATTGGAGCTCCTACGAGCAGTACTTC. It specifies CASSQDWSSYEQYF.